The 20 T cell receptor beta chains below were found in one sample sequenced in a study of T cells after yellow fever vaccination. TCRdb re-analysed the 5' RACE reads in MiXCR, keeping a single row per CDR3 protein. The sample lists around 600,000 distinct CDR3 sequences, approximately 13% occurring once. This specimen was PBMCs, taken on the day of the yellow fever booster vaccination. The receptors shown here come from a man aged 30-40 years who received the YFV17D yellow fever vaccine.

This clonotype has more than one count but fewer than ten. CDR3 bases: TGTGCCAGCAGCTTACAGGGGGCTCAGCCCCAGCATTTT. It specifies CASSLQGAQPQHF. The rearrangement links TRBV7-8 to TRBJ1-5, with 8 positions matching TRBD1. CDR1 SGHVS and CDR2 FQNEAQ come from the germline V gene. V shed 2 bases and J 6 bases; nucleotides not matched to a gene: 0. The CDR3 spans 13 residues. Supplemented by reference TRBV7-8 and TRBJ1-5, the full variable domain reads GAGVSQSPRYKVAKRGQDVALRCDPISGHVSLFWYQQALGQGPEFLTYFQNEAQLDKSGLPSDRFFAERPEGSVSTLKIQRTQQEDSAVYLCASSLQGAQPQHFGDGTRLSIL.

This clonotype has just a few counts. J is TRBJ2-1 and V is TRBV20-1; perhaps TRBD2 as D (6 bases). The germline V gene encodes CDR1 DFQATT and CDR2 SNEGSKA (reference sequence). The CDR3 loop spans 16 amino acids. V lost 1 base and J 1 base, leaving 14 bases between the germline ends. DNA of the CDR3: TGCAGTGCTAGAGCGCCGGGACTTAAATCCTACAATGAGCAGTTCTTC. This translates into CSARAPGLKSYNEQFF.

This clonotype was counted at least ten times. This chain uses TRBV4-3 with TRBJ2-3, with 11 bases lining up with TRBD2. There are 15 residues in the CDR3. In germline, CDR1 is LGHNA, CDR2 YSLEER. J was trimmed by 4 bases and V by 2 bases; bases with no gene match: 2. CDR3 nucleotide sequence: TGCGCCAGCAGCCAACTAGCGGGAGGAGCAGATACGCAGTATTTT. It encodes CASSQLAGGADTQYF.

Concerning this clonotype: The junction and the germline gene differ at one end; a read error may be behind it. This rearrangement joins TRBV5-1 to TRBJ2-3; TRBD2 matches 9 bases. The V gene's germline CDR1 is SGHRS and CDR2 YFSETQ. The CDR3 consists of 15 residues. CDR3 nucleotides: TGTGCCAGCAGTAGTAGCGGGAGATCGACAGATACGCAGTATTTT. Amino acids: CASSSSGRSTDTQYF.

This clonotype was seen a few times. The chain recombines TRBV2 with TRBJ2-1, with D perhaps matching TRBD1 (6 bases). V lost 7 bases to trimming and J lost 0 bases, with 16 bases between them. CDR3 length: 16 amino acids. Germline CDR1 is SNHLY and CDR2 is FYNNEI. In DNA, the CDR3 is TGTGCCAGCACTGGATGGACAGCCGGCTCCTACAATGAGCAGTTCTTC. Translated, it gives CASTGWTAGSYNEQFF.

V and J are TRBV5-1 and TRBJ2-7; 9 bases agree with TRBD1. From germline, CDR1 is SGHRS and CDR2 YFSETQ. The V and J ends lost 0 bases and 6 bases, in that order; junction bases with no gene match: 7. The CDR3 is made up of 15 amino acids. The CDR3 is CASSLAGQGITEQYF. CDR3 DNA: TGCGCCAGCAGCTTGGCGGGACAGGGTATTACCGAGCAGTACTTC.

This clonotype appeared a few times. This rearrangement joins TRBV14 to TRBJ2-7; D is possibly TRBD1 (7 bases). Trimming removed 1 base from V and 11 bases from J, with 15 bases in between. The CDR3 spans 13 residues. Germline V gene sequence: CDR1 SGHDN, CDR2 FVKESK. CDR3 sequence: CASSQGRGRDEYF. The DNA of the CDR3 is TGTGCCAGCAGCCAAGGGAGGGGGCGTGATGAGTACTTC. Full variable domain (rest looked up from reference TRBV14 and TRBJ2-7): EAGVTQFPSHSVIEKGQTVTLRCDPISGHDNLYWYRRVMGKEIKFLLHFVKESKQDESGMPNNRFLAERTGGTYSTLKVQPAELEDSGVYFCASSQGRGRDEYFGPGTRLTVT.

This clonotype occurred a few times. The V and J genes are TRBV12-3 or TRBV12-4 and TRBJ2-1; 9 bases line up with TRBD1. The V and J ends lost 1 base and 4 bases, in that order; junction bases with no gene match: 2. The CDR3 loop spans 15 amino acids. For the CDR3, the DNA is TGTGCCAGCAGTTTAGAACAGGGGGCTTACAATGAGCAGTTCTTC. Translating gives CASSLEQGAYNEQFF.

V is TRBV25-1 and J is TRBJ2-5; D gene ambiguous. Germline V CDR1 and CDR2: MGHDK, SYGVNS. Trimming pared 1 base from V and 3 bases from J, leaving 12 bases between. The CDR3 extends over 15 amino acids. The CDR3 loop reads CASSELTFLKETQYF. The CDR3 DNA sequence: TGTGCCAGCAGTGAATTGACGTTCCTGAAAGAGACCCAGTACTTC.

This clonotype has a handful of counts. The J gene is TRBJ2-4, the V gene TRBV23-1, with 7 positions matching TRBD1. TRBV23-1 is known as an ORF, though its function is uncertain. Losses at the gene ends were 2 bases for V and 1 base for J; bases not matched to a gene: 11. The length of the CDR3 is 18 residues. CDR3 sequence (DNA): TGCGCCAGCAGTCAAACTAGTCCCCCACAGGGGGCCAAAAACATTCAGTACTTC. The encoded protein is CASSQTSPPQGAKNIQYF.

Ten or more counts support this clonotype. The chain has TRBV6-1 and TRBJ1-1, with unresolved D. V lost 6 bases and J 2 bases, leaving 10 bases between the germline ends. Looked up from germline, CDR1 is MNHNS and CDR2 is SASEGT. CDR3 length equals 13 residues. The CDR3 nucleotides are TGTGCCAGCAGACTGACGGTAAACACTGAAGCTTTCTTT. Its protein product is CASRLTVNTEAFF.

This clonotype was counted a few times. The gene calls are TRBV6-1 and TRBJ1-3; no definite D call. CDR3 length: 15 residues. V dropped 7 bases and J dropped 1 base, with 14 bases sitting between them. Germline V lookup: CDR1 MNHNS, CDR2 SASEGT. Here the CDR3 reads CASKRQTSSGNTIYF. In nucleotides, the CDR3 is TGTGCCAGCAAAAGGCAGACGAGTTCTGGAAACACCATATATTTT.

This sequence joins TRBV11-3 and TRBJ2-2; TRBD2 aligns across 9 bases. Germline loops: CDR1 SGHNT, CDR2 YENEEA. Trimming took 1 base from V and 6 from J; bases not matched to a gene: 21. CDR3 size: 21 residues. The CDR3 bases are TGTGCCAGCAGCTTAGGAATTTTCAAGTCGGCGGGAGGGCCGGTTTCCGGGGAGCTGTTTTTT. This gives the protein CASSLGIFKSAGGPVSGELFF. Looking up the rest from reference TRBV11-3 and TRBJ2-2 gives the full variable domain: EAGVVQSPRYKIIEKKQPVAFWCNPISGHNTLYWYLQNLGQGPELLIRYENEEAVDDSQLPKDRFSAERLKGVDSTLKIQPAELGDSAVYLCASSLGIFKSAGGPVSGELFFGEGSRLTVL.

The chain carries TRBV20-1 and TRBJ1-1, with D maybe TRBD1 (5 bases). The V end was cut by 3 bases, the J end by 0 bases, with 14 bases between. This CDR3 comprises 15 residues. The germline V gene has CDR1 DFQATT and CDR2 SNEGSKA (reference sequence). Here the CDR3 DNA reads TGCAGTGCTAGTGTAACCGGGGCCTTGAACACTGAAGCTTTCTTT. As protein: CSASVTGALNTEAFF.

The rearrangement links TRBV12-3 or TRBV12-4 to TRBJ2-5, with 10 bases identical to TRBD2. The CDR3 is made up of 15 amino acids. The V segment lost 6 bases and the J segment 0 bases; nucleotides outside the gene matches: 4. CDR3: CASRLAGAHQETQYF. As DNA, the CDR3 is TGTGCCAGCAGGCTAGCGGGAGCGCACCAAGAGACCCAGTACTTC.

V gene TRBV7-2 combines with J gene TRBJ2-5; 9 bases are shared with TRBD1. CDR1 is SGHTA and CDR2 is FQGNSA in the germline V gene. The CDR3 has 15 residues. V was clipped by 5 bases and J by 5 bases; unmatched bases: 9. CDR3 in DNA: TGTGCCAGCAGCCCCCGGACAGGGGCCAGCGAGACCCAGTACTTC. Its protein is CASSPRTGASETQYF.

Ten or more counts support this clonotype. The chain carries TRBV29-1 and TRBJ2-7; D gene unclear. Germline CDR1 reads SQVTM; CDR2 reads ANQGSEA. This CDR3 is 11 amino acids long. V shed 4 bases and J shed 5 bases, with 9 bases lying between them. The CDR3 DNA reads TGCAGCGTTGCAGTCTTTGACGAGCAGTACTTC. Translated: CSVAVFDEQYF.

The chain couples TRBV29-1 to TRBJ1-1; no clear D gene. Germline V lookup: CDR1 SQVTM, CDR2 ANQGSEA. V lost 5 bases to trimming and J lost 0 bases, with 16 bases between them. The CDR3 loop spans 15 amino acids. CDR3 sequence: CSVSRAAAMNTEAFF. The CDR3 nucleotides read TGCAGCGTTTCCCGTGCGGCTGCGATGAACACTGAAGCTTTCTTT.

This clonotype was seen a handful of times. The chain recombines TRBV2 with TRBJ2-3; D perhaps matches TRBD2 (5 bases). The CDR3 spans 14 residues. Trimming pared 6 bases from V and 10 bases from J, leaving 20 bases between. Germline V CDR1 and CDR2: SNHLY, FYNNEI. DNA of the CDR3: TGTGCCAGCAGCCCAACCAAGGGAGAATTGGCGCAGTATTTT. This codes for CASSPTKGELAQYF.

The CDR3 sequence is CASSFDIGGYTF. The CDR3 DNA reads TGTGCCAGCAGCTTCGACATCGGTGGCTACACCTTC. The chain recombines TRBV7-2 with TRBJ1-2; D is unclear. The CDR3 sequence is 12 residues long. Trimming took off 3 bases at V and 7 bases at J, with 9 bases between the two ends. The germline CDR1 and CDR2 sequences are SGHTA and FQGNSA.